The 18 T cell receptor beta chains below come from one sample, sequenced in a study of CD8 T cells in ankylosing spondylitis. TCRdb redid the calling of the 5' RACE reads with MiXCR, one entry per CDR3 protein. The sample includes around 210,000 distinct CDR3 sequences, roughly 8% of them seen just once. Sequenced material: blood, either unsorted or a sorted T cell fraction (not recorded which). Receptors were obtained from a female donor with ankylosing spondylitis or in good health (not recorded which).

The chain is built from TRBV7-9 and TRBJ2-2; D uncertain. Trimming took 5 bases from V and 4 from J, leaving 14 bases between them. Germline V lookup: CDR1 SEHNR, CDR2 FQNEAQ (reference sequence). This CDR3 has 15 residues. CDR3 in DNA: TGTGCCAGCAGCCTCGCTAGGGTGGGCACCGGGGAGCTGTTTTTT. Translation gives CASSLARVGTGELFF.

In its sample, this clonotype was seen many times. The genes are TRBV4-3 and TRBJ2-5; 7 positions match TRBD2. J gave up 4 bases and V 0 bases, and 11 bases lay outside the gene matches. CDR1 and CDR2 (germline): LGHNA, YSLEER. The CDR3 loop spans 17 amino acids. CDR3 sequence: CASSQDHLWEGGETQYF. The CDR3, as DNA: TGCGCCAGCAGCCAAGATCACTTGTGGGAGGGAGGAGAGACCCAGTACTTC.

With respect to this clonotype: This sequence may be a read error, since a much larger clone differs from it by one base. The CDR3 is CASSIGRGGQYF. CDR3 bases: TGTGCCAGCAGTATAGGCCGGGGAGGGCAGTACTTC. The genes are TRBV7-9 and TRBJ2-7; D may be TRBD2 (6 bases). V gave up 6 bases and J gave up 9 bases, with 15 bases separating them. From germline, CDR1 is SEHNR and CDR2 FQNEAQ (reference sequence). This CDR3 spans 12 amino acids.

Worth noting for this clonotype: This may come from a read error, since a much larger clone is one base off. The genes are TRBV4-3 and TRBJ1-1; D gene uncertain. The V gene's germline CDR1 is LGHNA and CDR2 YSLEER. This CDR3 has 15 amino acids. Written as DNA, the CDR3 is TGCACCAGCAGCCAAGAGTTTCCGGGATCCACTGAAGCTTTCTTT. As protein: CTSSQEFPGSTEAFF.

This clonotype was counted ten times or more. The V and J genes are TRBV29-1 and TRBJ2-3, with TRBD1 as a possible D gene (6 bases). This CDR3 has 14 residues. Germline values: CDR1 SQVTM, CDR2 ANQGSEA. Between the trimmed V and J ends, which lost 4 bases and 0 bases, there was a span of 11 bases. The CDR3 region is CSVVRGLSTDTQYF. The CDR3 DNA follows: TGCAGCGTTGTTAGGGGGTTGAGCACAGATACGCAGTATTTT.

Many counts were recorded for this clonotype. The chain joins TRBV7-6 to TRBJ1-1; 7 nucleotides agree with TRBD1. This CDR3 contains 16 residues. Germline V gene sequence: CDR1 SGHVS, CDR2 FNYEAQ. V lost 5 bases, J lost 4 bases, and 13 bases stayed unmatched. CDR3 region: CASSPGEGARGTEAFF. CDR3 bases: TGTGCCAGCAGCCCCGGCGAGGGGGCGCGGGGCACTGAAGCTTTCTTT.

This clonotype has just a few counts. V gene TRBV20-1 combines with J gene TRBJ2-3; a weak D match, TRBD2 (6 bases). Deletions cut 1 base from V and 5 bases from J, with 13 bases between. The CDR3 is 14 amino acids. Looked up from germline, CDR1 is DFQATT and CDR2 is SNEGSKA (reference sequence). This CDR3 reads CSARGRDSQDTQYF. Written as DNA, the CDR3 is TGCAGTGCTAGAGGAAGGGACTCCCAAGATACGCAGTATTTT.

V usage is TRBV11-1 and J usage is TRBJ2-3, with 10 bases that match TRBD2. With V trimmed by 5 bases and J by 2 bases, 22 bases remained unmatched. The germline V gene has CDR1 SGHAT and CDR2 FQDESV (reference sequence). The CDR3 extends over 21 amino acids. CDR3 bases: TGTGCCAGCAGCAGCTTAGCGGCCCCCAGCGGGAGGGCCCCTCCCACAGATACGCAGTATTTT. It encodes CASSSLAAPSGRAPPTDTQYF.

This clonotype occurred many times. The chain recombines TRBV7-2 with TRBJ2-1; 8 nucleotides align to TRBD2. V gave up 2 bases and J gave up 10 bases; unmatched junction bases: 1. CDR1 and CDR2 (germline): SGHTA, FQGNSA. This CDR3 contains 12 residues. In DNA form, the CDR3 reads TGTGCCAGCAGCTTATTAGCGGGGGAGCAGTTCTTC. Its protein is CASSLLAGEQFF.

This clonotype has at least ten counts. The chain recombines TRBV20-1 with TRBJ1-1; a weak D match, TRBD1 (5 bases). Trimming stripped 0 bases from V and 1 base from J, with 15 bases between. Germline assignment: CDR1 DFQATT and CDR2 SNEGSKA (reference sequence). This CDR3 contains 16 residues. The CDR3 region is CSARDKGRAGNTEAFF. CDR3 nucleotide sequence: TGCAGTGCTAGAGATAAGGGGAGGGCCGGGAACACTGAAGCTTTCTTT.

This clonotype was seen many times. The V call is TRBV20-1, the J call TRBJ2-3; D remains unclear. CDR1 and CDR2 (germline): DFQATT, SNEGSKA (reference sequence). The CDR3 has 15 amino acids. V dropped 0 bases and J dropped 0 bases, with 10 bases sitting between them. CDR3 nucleotides: TGCAGTGCTAGAGATTCCGCAACTAGCACAGATACGCAGTATTTT. It codes for CSARDSATSTDTQYF.

There are many counts of this clonotype. The genes are TRBV2 and TRBJ1-5; the D gene is possibly TRBD1 (5 bases). Germline V lookup: CDR1 SNHLY, CDR2 FYNNEI. The CDR3 has 13 residues. V lost 6 bases and J lost 0, with 6 bases in between. CDR3 protein: CASRGLSNQPQHF. CDR3 DNA sequence: TGTGCCAGCAGGGGGCTTAGCAATCAGCCCCAGCATTTT.

Turning to this clonotype: A much larger clone lies one base from this, so it may be a read error. The V and J genes are TRBV11-2 and TRBJ2-5; TRBD2 aligns across 7 bases. Germline V gene data show CDR1 as SGHAT and CDR2 as FQNNGV. This CDR3 spans 15 amino acids. CDR3 sequence reads: CASSLDLAVKEAQYF. The CDR3 nucleotides read TGTGCCAGCAGCTTAGATCTAGCGGTAAAAGAGGCCCAGTACTTC.

This chain uses TRBV6-2 or TRBV6-3 with TRBJ2-7; perhaps TRBD2 as D (5 bases). Trimming took 2 bases from V and 0 from J, leaving 20 bases between them. CDR3 length: 18 amino acids. CDR1 is MNHEY and CDR2 is SVGEGT in the germline V gene. In DNA, the CDR3 is TGTGCCAGCAGTTACCCTCGAAGGCATCGGGGAAGCTCCTACGAGCAGTACTTC. Translating it yields CASSYPRRHRGSSYEQYF.

This chain joins TRBV7-9 and TRBJ2-7; 7 positions agree with TRBD2. There are 14 residues in the CDR3. CDR1 and CDR2 (germline): SEHNR, FQNEAQ (reference sequence). With V trimmed by 6 bases and J by 7 bases, 12 bases remained unmatched. The CDR3 loop reads CASRLIPGGPEQYF. The CDR3 DNA reads TGTGCCAGCAGACTTATCCCGGGAGGTCCAGAGCAGTACTTC.

This clonotype was recorded at least ten times. The chain combines TRBV10-2 with TRBJ2-1; D is possibly TRBD2 (5 bases). The V and J ends lost 7 bases and 6 bases respectively, with 13 bases between them. CDR1 is WSHSY, CDR2 SAAADI, per germline. The length of the CDR3 is 13 residues. CDR3 region: CASTEGSGNEQFF. The CDR3 DNA reads TGCGCCAGCACCGAGGGCTCGGGCAATGAGCAGTTCTTC.

This clonotype was picked up many times. This chain joins TRBV5-1 and TRBJ1-4; D is unresolved. This CDR3 has 15 residues. Germline V gene sequence: CDR1 SGHRS, CDR2 YFSETQ. V was cut by 4 bases and J by 4 bases, with 14 bases left in between. CDR3 sequence: CASSRISGLNEKLFF. In DNA form, the CDR3 reads TGCGCCAGCAGCCGGATATCTGGTCTTAATGAAAAACTGTTTTTT.

Many counts were recorded for this clonotype. The chain is built from TRBV7-3 and TRBJ2-3; 11 nucleotides match TRBD2. Germline V gives CDR1 SGHTA, CDR2 FQGTGA. Germline trimming cut 0 bases from V and 4 bases from J; bases unmatched to any gene: 3. This CDR3 has 16 residues. CDR3 sequence (DNA): TGTGCCAGCAGCTTAACGACTAGCGGGAACGCAGATACGCAGTATTTT. Its protein product is CASSLTTSGNADTQYF.